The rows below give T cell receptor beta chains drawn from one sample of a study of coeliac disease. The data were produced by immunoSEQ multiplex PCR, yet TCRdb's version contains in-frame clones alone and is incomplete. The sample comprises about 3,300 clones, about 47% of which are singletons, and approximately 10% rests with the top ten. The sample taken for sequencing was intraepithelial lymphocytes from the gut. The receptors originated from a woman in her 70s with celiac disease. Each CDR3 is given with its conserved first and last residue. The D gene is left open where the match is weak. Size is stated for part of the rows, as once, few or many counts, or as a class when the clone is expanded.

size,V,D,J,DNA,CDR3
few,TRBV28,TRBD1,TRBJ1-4,TGTGCCACACAGGACAGGGGGAATGAAAAACTGTTTTTT,CATQDRGNEKLFF
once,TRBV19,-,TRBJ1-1,TGTGCCAGTAGAGGTTGGACAGCGAACACTGAAGCTTTCTTT,CASRGWTANTEAFF
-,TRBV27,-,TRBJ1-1,TGTGCCAGCGCGCCCCTCGGGTTTCCTGAAGCTTTCTTT,CASAPLGFPEAFF
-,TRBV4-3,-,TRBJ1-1,TGCGCCAGCAGCCAAGATTCGACGGGAAACACTGAAGCTTTCTTT,CASSQDSTGNTEAFF
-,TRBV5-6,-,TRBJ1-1,TGTGCCAGCAGCCTAGAGTTCACAGGTCGGACTGAAGCTTTCTTT,CASSLEFTGRTEAFF
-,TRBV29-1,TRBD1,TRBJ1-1,TGCAGCGTTGAGGGGGGAAGGGGGCTATTCGTAGGGACTGAAGCTTTCTTT,CSVEGGRGLFVGTEAFF
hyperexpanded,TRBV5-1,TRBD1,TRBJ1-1,TGCGCCAGCAGCTGGGGGACAGTCCCTAAAGCTTTCTTT,CASSWGTVPKAFF
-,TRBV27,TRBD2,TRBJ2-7,TGTGCCAGCAGTCATCTAGCGGGCGGAGGGCAGTACTTC,CASSHLAGGGQYF
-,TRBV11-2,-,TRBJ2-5,TGTGCCAGCAGCTTAGAAGCTAGGCTAGAGACCCAGTACTTC,CASSLEARLETQYF
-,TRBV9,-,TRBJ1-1,TGTGCCAGCAGCGGGGGGGGTTTGACTGAAGCTTTCTTT,CASSGGGLTEAFF
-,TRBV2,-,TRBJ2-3,TGCGCCAGCAGTGAAAGGGGGAGGGACACAGATACGCAGTATTTT,CASSERGRDTDTQYF
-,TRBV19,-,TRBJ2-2,TGTGCCAGTAAGACGGAAAAGTACTACGGGGAGCTGTTTTTT,CASKTEKYYGELFF
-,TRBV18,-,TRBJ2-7,TGTGCCAGCTCACCACAAGAGTCCTACGAGCAGTACTTC,CASSPQESYEQYF
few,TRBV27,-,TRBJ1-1,TGTGCCAGTACCTACAGCCCCTTCACTGAAGCTTTCTTT,CASTYSPFTEAFF
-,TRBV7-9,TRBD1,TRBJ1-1,TGTGCCAGCAGCCGATGGGACAGGAACACTGAAGCTTTCTTT,CASSRWDRNTEAFF
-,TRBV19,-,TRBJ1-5,TGTGCCAGTAGTATTTCGAGGTTAGACCAGCATTTT,CASSISRLDQHF
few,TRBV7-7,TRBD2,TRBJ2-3,TGTGCTAGCAGCCCCGGTGCGGGGGGCCTCACAGATACGCAGTATTTT,CASSPGAGGLTDTQYF
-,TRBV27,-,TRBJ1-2,TGTGCCAGCAGTTTACACGCCCTCAGTAGGGAGGGTGGCTACACCTTC,CASSLHALSREGGYTF
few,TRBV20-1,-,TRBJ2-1,TGCAGTGCTAGTAACTACAATGAGCAGTTCTTC,CSASNYNEQFF
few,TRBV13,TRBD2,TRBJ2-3,TGTGCCAGCAGCTTACTCGGACTAGCGGTAGGCACAGATACGCAGTATTTT,CASSLLGLAVGTDTQYF
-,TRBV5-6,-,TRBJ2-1,TGTGCCAGCAGCTTGGCCAGGTGGAATGAGCAGTTCTTC,CASSLARWNEQFF
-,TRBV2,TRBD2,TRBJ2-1,TGTGCCAGCAGTAGGTCTAGCGGGGCCTTCAATGAGCAGTTCTTC,CASSRSSGAFNEQFF
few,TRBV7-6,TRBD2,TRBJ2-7,TGTGCCAGCAGCTTAGGGACTAGCGGGGGGTACTACGAGCAGTACTTC,CASSLGTSGGYYEQYF
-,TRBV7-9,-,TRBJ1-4,TGTGCCAGCAGCTCGGAGGAGAGGAGTGAAAAACTGTTTTTT,CASSSEERSEKLFF
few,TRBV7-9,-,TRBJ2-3,TGTGCCAGCAGCCGCGGGGATTTCGACACAGATACGCAGTATTTT,CASSRGDFDTDTQYF
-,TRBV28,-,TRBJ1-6,TGTGCCAACGGGGGGAGGAATTCACCCCTCCACTTT,CANGGRNSPLHF
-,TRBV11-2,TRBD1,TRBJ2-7,TGTGCCAGCAGCTTAGGGCCGACAGGGGCTTACGAGCAGTACTTC,CASSLGPTGAYEQYF
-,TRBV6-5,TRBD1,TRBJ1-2,TGTGCCAGCAGTTATTCGGACAGGGACTATGGCTACACCTTC,CASSYSDRDYGYTF
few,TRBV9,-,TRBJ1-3,TGTGCCAGCAGCGTAGCATCAGGGATCGGAAACACCATATATTTT,CASSVASGIGNTIYF
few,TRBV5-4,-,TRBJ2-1,TGTGCCAGCAGCTTAAGAGGTGAGCAGTTCTTC,CASSLRGEQFF
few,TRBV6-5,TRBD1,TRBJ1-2,TGTGCCAGCAGAACCGGGACAGGAGCCTACACCTTC,CASRTGTGAYTF
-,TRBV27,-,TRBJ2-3,TGTGCCAGCAGTTTATCGAGGGTAGCGGATAAAGATACGCAGTATTTT,CASSLSRVADKDTQYF